What follows are 32 T cell receptor beta chains derived from one specimen sequenced in a study of cytomegalovirus exposure and HLA in healthy donors. Sequencing used immunoSEQ multiplex PCR; TCRdb keeps in-frame clones, though not all of them. The sample carries a few hundred thousand clones, about 90% recorded once. Input material: PBMCs. The receptors shown here come from a young woman in good health and CMV-seronegative.

This clone was seen once. The chain recombines TRBV28 with TRBJ2-7, with D possibly matching TRBD2 (5 bases). V was cut by 2 bases and J by 1 base, with 9 bases left in between. The germline V gene has CDR1 MDHEN and CDR2 SYDVKM. The CDR3 runs 14 residues. The CDR3 region has the DNA TGTGCCAGCAGTTTACGGCGGGTTTCCTACGAGCAGTACTTC. This translates into CASSLRRVSYEQYF.

V gene TRBV5-5 combines with J gene TRBJ1-2; D is possibly TRBD1 (6 bases). The CDR3 spans 12 residues. V was shortened by 3 bases and J by 7 bases, with 10 bases between the two germline ends. Germline lookup yields CDR1 SGHKS and CDR2 YYEKEE (reference sequence). The CDR3 sequence is CASSSGAAGYTF. The CDR3 region has the DNA TGTGCCAGCAGCTCAGGGGCGGCTGGCTACACCTTC.

The V call is TRBV2, the J call TRBJ1-2, with 8 bases that match TRBD1. Germline assignment: CDR1 SNHLY and CDR2 FYNNEI. The CDR3 covers 16 residues. With V trimmed by 9 bases and J by 1 base, 13 bases remained unmatched. CDR3 DNA: TGTGCCAGGACCGGGACAGGCGACTCCTATAACTATGGCTACACCTTC. It codes for CARTGTGDSYNYGYTF.

Points on this clone: Mismatch with germline at one junction end may stem from a read error. The rearrangement joins TRBV5-1 to TRBJ1-1; 7 positions match TRBD1. The CDR3 contains 16 residues. Per the germline V gene, CDR1 is SGHRS and CDR2 is YFSETQ. Here the CDR3 DNA reads TGCGCCAGCAGCACAGAAACAGGGGAGGTGAATACTGAAGCTTTCTTT. This gives the protein CASSTETGEVNTEAFF.

J is TRBJ2-6 and V is TRBV28; weak D call: TRBD2 (6 bases). V was clipped by 5 bases and J by 3 bases, with 11 bases between them. In germline, CDR1 is MDHEN, CDR2 SYDVKM. The CDR3 is 15 amino acids. CDR3 sequence reads: CASSLGGNGANVLTF. CDR3 in DNA: TGTGCCAGCAGTCTCGGCGGGAATGGGGCCAACGTCCTGACTTTC.

The chain employs TRBV5-1 and TRBJ1-4; D remains unclear. The CDR3 runs 16 residues. Trimming shortened V by 5 bases and J by 1 base, and 15 bases separated the two germline ends. Germline assignment: CDR1 SGHRS and CDR2 YFSETQ. The CDR3 nucleotides read TGCGCCAGCAGTGTGCAGTATGCGGAAACTAATGAAAAACTGTTTTTT. This sequence encodes CASSVQYAETNEKLFF.

This chain connects TRBV7-8 to TRBJ1-1; D might be TRBD1 (5 bases). V gave up 2 bases and J gave up 0 bases, with 7 bases separating them. This CDR3 is 14 amino acids long. The germline V gene has CDR1 SGHVS and CDR2 FQNEAQ. The CDR3 region is CASSLYRLNTEAFF. The DNA for the CDR3 is TGTGCCAGCAGCTTATACAGGCTGAACACTGAAGCTTTCTTT.

Comments on this clone: The same CDR3 also results from other DNA sequences found in this sample. The CDR3 loop is CASSPRGTEAFF. In DNA form, the CDR3 reads TGTGCCAGCAGCCCTCGGGGGACTGAAGCTTTCTTT. The rearrangement joins TRBV7-9 to TRBJ1-1, with D tentatively TRBD1 (5 bases). Germline V gene lookup returns CDR1 SEHNR and CDR2 FQNEAQ (reference sequence). The germline V and J ends were trimmed by 5 bases and 5 bases, with 9 bases remaining between them. The length of the CDR3 is 12 residues.

The rearrangement uses TRBV10-1 and TRBJ2-3, with TRBD2 matching 8 bases. Trimming cost V 3 bases and J 4 bases; bases outside gene matches: 3. Looked up from germline, CDR1 is WNHNN and CDR2 is SYGVQD (reference sequence). The length of the CDR3 is 14 residues. Here the CDR3 reads CASSEGLAADTQYF. The CDR3 DNA reads as TGCGCCAGCAGTGAAGGACTAGCTGCAGATACGCAGTATTTT.

The chain uses TRBV2 and TRBJ2-2, with D uncertain. Germline-derived CDR1 and CDR2 are SNHLY and FYNNEI. V gave up 2 bases and J gave up 0 bases, with 13 bases separating them. The CDR3 has 17 residues. In DNA form, the CDR3 reads TGTGCCAGCAGTGAACCCCCGCCAGGTTCGAACACCGGGGAGCTGTTTTTT. It specifies CASSEPPPGSNTGELFF. The entire variable domain, with the rest obtained from reference TRBV2 and TRBJ2-2, is as follows: EPEVTQTPSHQVTQMGQEVILRCVPISNHLYFYWYRQILGQKVEFLVSFYNNEISEKSEIFDDQFSVERPDGSNFTLKIRSTKLEDSAMYFCASSEPPPGSNTGELFFGEGSRLTVL.

This chain joins TRBV4-3 and TRBJ1-1; D remains ambiguous. This CDR3 is 14 amino acids long. V gave up 2 bases and J gave up 2 bases, with 9 bases separating them. Germline V lookup: CDR1 LGHNA, CDR2 YSLEER. The CDR3: CASSQNWANTEAFF. In nucleotides, the CDR3 is TGCGCCAGCAGCCAAAATTGGGCAAACACTGAAGCTTTCTTT.

The chain joins TRBV2 to TRBJ2-1, with 8 positions matching TRBD1. V shed 5 bases and J 3 bases; nucleotides not matched to a gene: 6. The CDR3 is 15 amino acids. The germline V gene has CDR1 SNHLY and CDR2 FYNNEI. In nucleotides, the CDR3 is TGTGCCAGCAGTATTACAGGGGGTTTCTACAATGAGCAGTTCTTC. As protein: CASSITGGFYNEQFF.

The gene calls are TRBV7-6 and TRBJ2-1; D not resolved. This CDR3 spans 12 amino acids. Germline lookup yields CDR1 SGHVS and CDR2 FNYEAQ. Trimming took 1 base from V and 10 from J, leaving 8 bases between them. CDR3 nucleotides: TGTGCCAGCAGCTTAGGAGGTTACGAGCAGTTCTTC. Amino acid sequence: CASSLGGYEQFF.

The chain couples TRBV13 to TRBJ2-1; 9 positions match TRBD1. This CDR3 contains 13 residues. CDR1 is PRHDT and CDR2 is FYEKMQ in the germline V gene (reference sequence). Germline trimming cut 5 bases from V and 8 bases from J; bases unmatched to any gene: 4. The CDR3 region is CASSLDRGDEQFF. In DNA form, the CDR3 reads TGTGCCAGCAGCCTGGACAGGGGCGATGAGCAGTTCTTC.

CDR3 bases: TGTGCCATCGGACAGAACACCGGGGAGCTGTTTTTT. It codes for CAIGQNTGELFF. The V call is TRBV10-3, the J call TRBJ2-2; TRBD1 is a possible D gene (5 bases). Trimming left V 8 bases short and J 1 base short, with 5 bases between. The CDR3 has 12 residues. Per germline, CDR1 ENHRY and CDR2 SYGVKD.

This clone occurred once. The chain joins TRBV29-1 to TRBJ1-2, with 7 bases lining up with TRBD1. Germline CDR1 is SQVTM and CDR2 is ANQGSEA. The CDR3 consists of 13 residues. The ends lost 4 bases at V and 3 bases at J; junction bases unmatched: 5. The CDR3 region is CSVANDRDYGYTF. The CDR3 DNA reads as TGCAGCGTTGCCAACGACAGGGACTATGGCTACACCTTC. The full variable domain, its missing parts supplied by reference TRBV29-1 and TRBJ1-2, is SAVISQKPSRDICQRGTSLTIQCQVDSQVTMMFWYRQQPGQSLTLIATANQGSEATYESGFVIDKFPISRPNLTFSTLTVSNMSPEDSSIYLCSVANDRDYGYTFGSGTRLTVV.

The gene calls are TRBV30 and TRBJ2-7; D unclear. V lost 0 bases, J lost 3 bases, and 12 bases lay in between. Germline values: CDR1 GTSNPN, CDR2 SVGIG (reference sequence). This CDR3 comprises 14 residues. As DNA, the CDR3 is TGTGCCTGGAGTGTACGGCTAGGAGACTACGAGCAGTACTTC. Translation gives CAWSVRLGDYEQYF.

This clone was counted once. The chain has TRBV6-5 and TRBJ1-2, with no clear D. The germline V gene has CDR1 MNHEY and CDR2 SVGAGI. This CDR3 region has 15 residues. Trimming took off 2 bases at V and 6 bases at J, with 16 bases between the two ends. Here the CDR3 reads CASSYRIVGTDGYTF. CDR3 sequence (DNA): TGTGCCAGCAGTTACAGAATAGTTGGTACAGATGGCTACACCTTC.

J is TRBJ1-1 and V is TRBV9; the match to TRBD1 covers 8 bases. This CDR3 region has 14 residues. With V trimmed by 3 bases and J by 4 bases, 5 bases remained unmatched. Germline V CDR1 and CDR2: SGDLS, YYNGEE. The CDR3 loop reads CASSATTGGTEAFF. The CDR3, as DNA: TGTGCCAGCAGCGCCACAACAGGGGGCACTGAAGCTTTCTTT.

The chain joins TRBV19 to TRBJ2-7; 11 bases are shared with TRBD1. Trimming took 5 bases from V and 2 from J; bases not matched to a gene: 5. The CDR3 has 15 residues. The germline V gene encodes CDR1 LNHDA and CDR2 SQIVND (reference sequence). The CDR3 DNA reads as TGTGCCAGTAGTGTTTCGGGACAGGGGGCCTACGAGCAGTACGTC. Translated, it gives CASSVSGQGAYEQYV.

The chain recombines TRBV6-5 with TRBJ1-6; D not certain. Germline assignment: CDR1 MNHEY and CDR2 SVGAGI. Trimming stripped 0 bases from V and 10 bases from J, with 7 bases between. This CDR3 contains 13 residues. The CDR3 DNA reads as TGTGCCAGCAGTTACTCGCTAGGCTCACCCCTCCACTTT. Translating it yields CASSYSLGSPLHF.

The chain combines TRBV7-9 with TRBJ2-3; 7 bases agree with TRBD1. The CDR3 runs to 14 residues. J gave up 6 bases and V 5 bases, and 8 bases lay outside the gene matches. The germline CDR1 and CDR2 sequences are SEHNR and FQNEAQ (reference sequence). The CDR3 protein is CASSLTGEWDTQYF. The CDR3 DNA follows: TGTGCCAGCAGCCTCACAGGGGAGTGGGATACGCAGTATTTT.

The chain couples TRBV9 to TRBJ2-3; D perhaps matches TRBD2 (5 bases). CDR3 size: 16 residues. The germline V and J ends were trimmed by 3 bases and 1 base, with 15 bases remaining between them. The V gene's germline CDR1 is SGDLS and CDR2 YYNGEE. CDR3 protein: CASSETTWYGTDTQYF. CDR3 DNA sequence: TGTGCCAGCAGCGAGACTACCTGGTATGGCACAGATACGCAGTATTTT.

The V and J genes are TRBV2 and TRBJ2-5; TRBD1 matches at 7 bases. The CDR3 runs 18 residues. V lost 5 bases and J lost 2; bases outside the gene matches: 17. The germline V gene encodes CDR1 SNHLY and CDR2 FYNNEI. CDR3 sequence (DNA): TGTGCCAGCAGTACGGACAGGCCTCGTAATGCGCTTCAAGAGACCCAGTACTTC. Its protein is CASSTDRPRNALQETQYF.

The rearrangement links TRBV10-3 to TRBJ2-7, with TRBD2 matching over 7 bases. J lost 0 bases, V lost 5 bases, and 10 bases had no gene match. CDR1 is ENHRY, CDR2 SYGVKD, per germline. The CDR3 contains 16 residues. Here the CDR3 reads CAISPGRLADSYEQYV. The DNA of the CDR3 is TGTGCCATCAGTCCCGGCCGGCTAGCGGACTCCTACGAGCAGTACGTC.

This chain connects TRBV6-5 to TRBJ2-1; TRBD1 agrees at 8 bases. The CDR3 has 16 residues. The germline CDR1 and CDR2 sequences are MNHEY and SVGAGI. The V segment lost 0 bases and the J segment 4 bases; nucleotides outside the gene matches: 5. The chain's CDR3 is CASSYSTGEVYNEQFF. CDR3 nucleotide sequence: TGTGCCAGCAGTTACTCGACAGGGGAGGTGTACAATGAGCAGTTCTTC.

The chain employs TRBV19 and TRBJ1-3, with 7 positions matching TRBD1. This CDR3 is 19 amino acids long. Losses at the gene ends were 3 bases for V and 1 base for J; bases not matched to a gene: 15. Germline assignment: CDR1 LNHDA and CDR2 SQIVND (reference sequence). The CDR3 reads CASSIGTAFHLSSGNTIYF. The CDR3 coding sequence is TGTGCCAGTAGTATCGGGACAGCGTTTCACCTGTCTTCTGGAAACACCATATATTTT.

This chain links TRBV6-5 with TRBJ1-2; no definite D call. Trimming stripped 3 bases from V and 8 bases from J, with 13 bases between. Germline CDR1 is MNHEY and CDR2 is SVGAGI. This CDR3 is built from 13 residues. The CDR3 nucleotides are TGTGCCAGCAGTTATCTGGAGGGTCAAGGCTACACCTTC. As protein: CASSYLEGQGYTF.

The CDR3 coding sequence is TGTGCCAGCAGCGCGGAGGGGTTGGGCAATCAGCCCCAGCATTTT. Protein: CASSAEGLGNQPQHF. This sequence joins TRBV28 and TRBJ1-5; maybe TRBD1 (5 bases). Trimming shortened V by 6 bases and J by 2 bases, and 14 bases separated the two germline ends. The CDR3 sequence is 15 residues long. Germline values: CDR1 MDHEN, CDR2 SYDVKM. The full variable domain, rest sourced from reference TRBV28 and TRBJ1-5, is DVKVTQSSRYLVKRTGEKVFLECVQDMDHENMFWYRQDPGLGLRLIYFSYDVKMKEKGDIPEGYSVSREKKERFSLILESASTNQTSMYLCASSAEGLGNQPQHFGDGTRLSIL.

This chain links TRBV5-6 with TRBJ2-7, with 7 bases that match TRBD1. Trimming took 4 bases from V and 5 from J; bases not matched to a gene: 9. CDR1 and CDR2 (germline): SGHDT, YYEEEE. This CDR3 contains 14 residues. The CDR3 is CASSPRQGSHEQYV. CDR3 DNA: TGTGCCAGCAGCCCTCGACAGGGTTCCCACGAGCAGTACGTC.

The genes are TRBV18 and TRBJ2-7; TRBD2 matches 7 bases. Germline CDR1 KGHSH, CDR2 LQKENI. This CDR3 has 16 amino acids. J gave up 4 bases and V 6 bases, and 15 bases lay outside the gene matches. The CDR3 reads CASSLSRTSDGYEQYV. The CDR3 DNA follows: TGTGCCAGCTCCTTGTCTCGGACTAGTGACGGGTACGAGCAGTACGTC.

The chain uses TRBV7-6 and TRBJ2-3; 9 bases align to TRBD2. Germline V gene lookup returns CDR1 SGHVS and CDR2 FNYEAQ. This CDR3 spans 18 amino acids. The trim removed 0 bases at V and 2 bases at J, leaving 9 bases unmatched. The CDR3 spells CASSLALLAGTYTDTQYF. The CDR3 DNA is TGTGCCAGCAGCTTAGCGCTCCTAGCGGGGACTTACACAGATACGCAGTATTTT.